The table lists the clone carrying this T cell receptor beta chain with many counts. Its specificity is unknown. The source of the sample is a study of CD8 T cells in ankylosing spondylitis. Study-wide points: Among TCR beta sequences, a motif of under ten highly homologous variants appeared characteristic of ankylosing spondylitis blood.

Preparation of TCR beta libraries was done by quantitative 5'-RACE with molecular barcodes. MiXCR, applied by TCRdb to the 5' RACE reads, yields one record per CDR3 protein. The sample lists some 840,000 distinct CDR3 sequences, about 10% seen once, with 0.51% in the top ten. Looked up from germline, CDR1 is SQVTM and CDR2 is ANQGSEA. This CDR3 is 14 amino acids long. Trimming took 4 bases from V and 4 from J; bases not matched to a gene: 8. The source of this sequence is a male donor with ankylosing spondylitis. The chain links TRBV29-1 to TRBJ1-2; 8 bases map to TRBD1. The specimen sequenced was blood, either unsorted or a sorted T cell fraction (not recorded which). CDR3 region: CSVASDREVYGYTF. In nucleotides, the CDR3 is TGCAGCGTTGCGTCGGACAGGGAGGTCTATGGCTACACCTTC.